This T cell receptor (beta chain) was found in a study of T-cell reconstitution after alpha-beta-depleted transplantation in children. TCRbeta library preparation incorporated unique molecular identifiers. TCRdb redid the calling of the PCR reads with MiXCR, one entry per CDR3 protein. The data show 500,000 or so distinct CDR3 sequences, about 33% seen once. The TCR comes from a human donor who donated a stem cell graft to a child with aplastic anemia. Source: PBMCs from the stem cell graft donor, taken from the stem cell graft.

The CDR3 sequence: CAWSGTTLGELFF. CDR3 bases: TGTGCCTGGAGTGGGACGACGCTCGGGGAGCTGTTTTTT. This chain links TRBV30 with TRBJ2-2, with D uncertain. From germline, CDR1 is GTSNPN and CDR2 SVGIG (reference sequence). With 1 base removed from V and 7 bases from J, the gap between germline ends came to 10 bases. The CDR3 is 13 residues long.